The sequence of this T cell receptor beta chain was determined in a study of blood T cell repertoires in COVID-19. Study in general: Sources were T cells, B-cell-depleted T cells, or PBMCs; the material itself was cDNA or gDNA.

Participants were aged about 18 to 95 years, lived in around 22 US areas, and enrolled virtually. As originally analysed: Amplification from reference gene primers served as the basis for estimated nucleated cell counts. The data were produced by immunoSEQ multiplex PCR, yet TCRdb's version contains in-frame clones alone and is incomplete. V and J calls and clone size are copied from that table; D and trimming were computed from the DNA. The table shows fewer than 500,000 clones, with 70% to 90% occurring only once. This CDR3 spans 16 amino acids. The V segment lost 3 bases and the J segment 3 bases; nucleotides outside the gene matches: 5. Germline V gene lookup returns CDR1 SGHDN and CDR2 FVKESK.

The chain joins TRBV14 to TRBJ1-6, with TRBD1 matching over 7 bases. Sample: PBMCs or T cells enriched from blood (not recorded which). The clonotype was recovered from a woman between 18 and 30 years old with acute COVID-19. The CDR3 DNA is TGTGCCAGCAGCCAGCCCGGGACAGACTATAATTCACCCCTCCACTTT. Its protein product is CASSQPGTDYNSPLHF.